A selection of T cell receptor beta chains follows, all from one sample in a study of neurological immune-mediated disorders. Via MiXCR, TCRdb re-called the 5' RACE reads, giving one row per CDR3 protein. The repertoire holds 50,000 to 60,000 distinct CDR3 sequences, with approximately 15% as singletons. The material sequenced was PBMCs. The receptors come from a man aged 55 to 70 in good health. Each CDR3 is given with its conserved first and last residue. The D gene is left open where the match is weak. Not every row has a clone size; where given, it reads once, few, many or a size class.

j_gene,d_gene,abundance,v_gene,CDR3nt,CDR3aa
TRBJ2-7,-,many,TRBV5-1,TGCGCCAGCAGTGTATTCGGGACTGCCATTCCGTACGAGCAGTACTTC,CASSVFGTAIPYEQYF
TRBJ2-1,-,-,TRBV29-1,TGCAGCGTCGGTACAGGGTGGGATGAGCAGTTCTTC,CSVGTGWDEQFF
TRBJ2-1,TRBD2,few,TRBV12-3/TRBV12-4,TGTGCCAGCACCCTTGGTTTATTAGCGGGAGTAACCCCTGAGCAGTTCTTC,CASTLGLLAGVTPEQFF
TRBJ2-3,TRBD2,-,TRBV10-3,TGTGCCATCAGCACTAGCGGAGGCACATATACGCAGTATTTT,CAISTSGGTYTQYF
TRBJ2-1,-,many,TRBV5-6,TGTGCCAGCAGCTTAGGGTTTGCTGAGCAGTTCTTC,CASSLGFAEQFF
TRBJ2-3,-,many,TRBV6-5,TGTGCCAGCAGAAATAGGGATACGCAGTATTTT,CASRNRDTQYF
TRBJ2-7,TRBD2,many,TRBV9,TGTGCCAGCAGCCCACTAGCGGGAGCCTCCTACGAGCAGTACTTC,CASSPLAGASYEQYF
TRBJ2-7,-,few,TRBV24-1,TGTGCCACCAGTGATGAGGGTTACGAGCAGTACTTC,CATSDEGYEQYF
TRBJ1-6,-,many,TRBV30,TGTGCCTGGAGTTTAAGGGCGGATTCACCCCTCCACTTT,CAWSLRADSPLHF
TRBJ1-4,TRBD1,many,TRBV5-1,TGCGCCAGCAGCTTGACCGGGACAGGGGGTGAAAAACTGTTTTTT,CASSLTGTGGEKLFF
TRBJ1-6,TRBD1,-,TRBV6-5,TGTGTCAGCAGTTCAGGGGGCTCTGAATCACCCCTCTACTTT,CVSSSGGSESPLYF
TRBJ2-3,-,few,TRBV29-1,TGCAGCGTTGTCGTCGATACGCAGTATTTT,CSVVVDTQYF
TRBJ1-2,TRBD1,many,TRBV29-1,TGCAGCGTTGTGGACAGGTACTATGGCTACACCTTC,CSVVDRYYGYTF
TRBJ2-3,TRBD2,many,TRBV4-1,TGCGCCAGCAGCCAAATAGCGGGCTACACAGATACGCAGTATTTT,CASSQIAGYTDTQYF
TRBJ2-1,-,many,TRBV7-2,TGTGCCAGCAGCTTAGACCCCACAGGGTACAATGAGCAGTTCTTC,CASSLDPTGYNEQFF
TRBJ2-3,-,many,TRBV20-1,TGCAGTGCCCCCTTGACGAGCTCGACCTTCACAGATACGCAGTATTTT,CSAPLTSSTFTDTQYF
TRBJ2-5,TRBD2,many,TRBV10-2,TGCGCCAGCAGTTCCAGCGGGGCCCAAGAGACCCAGTACTTC,CASSSSGAQETQYF
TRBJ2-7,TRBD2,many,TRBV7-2,TGTGCCAGCAGCCCCTGGGCGGGGGGGCAGTACTTC,CASSPWAGGQYF
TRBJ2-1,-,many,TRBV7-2,TGTGCCAGCAGCCGCAGGGTTGGGACCTACAATGAGCAGTTCTTC,CASSRRVGTYNEQFF
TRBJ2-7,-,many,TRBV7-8,TGTGCCAGCAGCTCCGCGCTAGCAGGGCAGTACTTC,CASSSALAGQYF
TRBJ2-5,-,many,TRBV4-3,TGCGCCAGCAGCCGGTTCGCGGGTCAAGAGACCCAGTACTTC,CASSRFAGQETQYF
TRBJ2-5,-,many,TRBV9,TGTGCCAGCAGCCCACGGAGGGGCGACGAGACCCAGTACTTC,CASSPRRGDETQYF
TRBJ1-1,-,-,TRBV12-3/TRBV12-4,TGTACCAGCAGTCCCGCGGAGGGGGGGAGGAACACTGAAGCTTTCTTT,CTSSPAEGGRNTEAFF
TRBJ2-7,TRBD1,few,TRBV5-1,TGCGCCAGCAGCAATCCCGGGACAGGGACCTACTACGAGCAGTACTTC,CASSNPGTGTYYEQYF
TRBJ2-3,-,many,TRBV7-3,TGTGCCAGCAGTACTACTGCGGGGAAGGCAGATACGCAGTATTTT,CASSTTAGKADTQYF
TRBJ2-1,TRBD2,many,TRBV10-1,TGCGCCAGCAGGTTACTAGCGGGGGAGGGGGTCGATGAGCAGTTCTTC,CASRLLAGEGVDEQFF
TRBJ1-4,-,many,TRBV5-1,TGCGCCAGCAGCTTGGAACGTTCAACTAATGAAAAACTGTTTTTT,CASSLERSTNEKLFF
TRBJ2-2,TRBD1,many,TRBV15,TGTGCCACCAGCAGAGATATGACAGGGGCCGGGGAGCTGTTTTTT,CATSRDMTGAGELFF
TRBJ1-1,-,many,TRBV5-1,TGCGCCAGCAGCTACGACCCTTCGGGCACTGAAGCTTTCTTT,CASSYDPSGTEAFF
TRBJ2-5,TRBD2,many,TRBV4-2,TGTGCCAGCAGCCAATCCCTAGCGGGAGGGCCGGGCCAAGAGACCCAGTACTTC,CASSQSLAGGPGQETQYF
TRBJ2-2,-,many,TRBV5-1,TGCGCCAGCAGCCCCCGAGGAGGACCTACAGGGCCACGGCCCGGGGAGCTGTTTTTT,CASSPRGGPTGPRPGELFF
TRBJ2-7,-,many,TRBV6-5,TGTGCCAGCAGTTACTCGTGGACGGCCTCCTACGAGCAGTACTTC,CASSYSWTASYEQYF
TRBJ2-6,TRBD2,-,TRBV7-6,TGTGCCAGCAGCATAAGACTAGCTTGGGCCAACGTCCTGACTTTC,CASSIRLAWANVLTF
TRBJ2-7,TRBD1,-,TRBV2,TGTGCCAGCAGTGTTGACAGGGGAAATTACGAGCAGTACTTC,CASSVDRGNYEQYF
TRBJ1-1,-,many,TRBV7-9,TGTGCCAGCAGCCCCCTATCTTCGGGCACTGAAGCGTTCTTT,CASSPLSSGTEAFF
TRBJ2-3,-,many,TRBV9,TGTGCCAGCAGCGTAGCTGGGTGGGGCACAGATACGCAGTATTTT,CASSVAGWGTDTQYF
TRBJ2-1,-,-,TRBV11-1,TGTGCCAGCAGCTCGGCCGTTAATCCGATGAGTGAGCAGTTCTTC,CASSSAVNPMSEQFF
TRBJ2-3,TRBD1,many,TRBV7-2,TGTGCCAGCAGGGGACAGGGGCCAGATACGCAGTATTTT,CASRGQGPDTQYF
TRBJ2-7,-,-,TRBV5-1,TGCGCCAGCAGCTTGTCCCAGGGGCACTACGAGCAGTACTTC,CASSLSQGHYEQYF
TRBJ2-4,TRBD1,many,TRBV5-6,TGTGCCAGCAGCTTATGGACAGGGAGAGCCAAAAACATTCAGTACTTC,CASSLWTGRAKNIQYF
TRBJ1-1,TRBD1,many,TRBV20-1,TGCAGCGCAAACAGGGGTCTCCTGAACACTGAAGCTTTCTTT,CSANRGLLNTEAFF
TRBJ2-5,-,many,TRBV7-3,TGTGCCAGCAGCTTGGAGGGGGGCATCGGAGAGACCCAGTACTTC,CASSLEGGIGETQYF
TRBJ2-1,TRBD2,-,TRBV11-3,TGTGCCAGCAGCTTGTCAGGGACTAGCGGTTTGAATGAGCAGTTCTTC,CASSLSGTSGLNEQFF
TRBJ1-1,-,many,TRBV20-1,TGCAGTGCTACCCGATGGGGTGAAGCTTTCTTT,CSATRWGEAFF
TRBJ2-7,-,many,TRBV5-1,TGCGCCAGCAGCTTGTGGACCGAGACCTACGAGCAGTACTTC,CASSLWTETYEQYF
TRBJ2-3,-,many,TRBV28,TGTGCCAGCAGTTTGGGAGATACGCAGTATTTT,CASSLGDTQYF
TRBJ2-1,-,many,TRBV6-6,TGTGCCAGCAGCTCCTTCGGGGGGCTTTACAATGAGCAGTTCTTC,CASSSFGGLYNEQFF
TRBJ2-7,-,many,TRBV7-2,TGTGCCAGCAGTCCCGAGGCACAGGGCTACGAGCAGTACTTC,CASSPEAQGYEQYF